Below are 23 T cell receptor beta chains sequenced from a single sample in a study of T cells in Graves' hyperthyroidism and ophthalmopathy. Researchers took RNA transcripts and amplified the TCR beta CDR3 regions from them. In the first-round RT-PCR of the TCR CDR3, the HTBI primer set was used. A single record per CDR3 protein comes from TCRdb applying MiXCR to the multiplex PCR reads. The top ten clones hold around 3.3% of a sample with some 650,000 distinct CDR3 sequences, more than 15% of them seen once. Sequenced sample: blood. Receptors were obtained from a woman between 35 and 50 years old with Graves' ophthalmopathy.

CDR3 loop: CASSLGQPSGANVLTF. The CDR3 bases are TGCGCCAGCAGCTTGGGACAGCCGTCTGGGGCCAACGTCCTGACTTTC. V is TRBV5-1 and J is TRBJ2-6; D is possibly TRBD1 (5 bases). V dropped 0 bases and J dropped 1 base, with 8 bases sitting between them. CDR3 length: 16 residues. CDR1 SGHRS and CDR2 YFSETQ come from the germline V gene.

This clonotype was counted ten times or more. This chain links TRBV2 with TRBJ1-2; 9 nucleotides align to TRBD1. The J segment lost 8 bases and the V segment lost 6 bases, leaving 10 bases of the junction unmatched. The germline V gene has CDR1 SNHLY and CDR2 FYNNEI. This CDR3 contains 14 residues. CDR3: CASSVLTGGDGYTF. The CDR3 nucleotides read TGTGCCAGCAGCGTCCTCACAGGGGGCGACGGCTACACCTTC.

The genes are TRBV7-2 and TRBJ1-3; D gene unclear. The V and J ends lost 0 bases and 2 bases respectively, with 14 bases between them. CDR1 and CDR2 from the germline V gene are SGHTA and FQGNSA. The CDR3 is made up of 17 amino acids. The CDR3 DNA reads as TGTGCCAGCAGCTTAGCACACCCCGGACGGGCTGGAAACACCATATATTTT. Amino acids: CASSLAHPGRAGNTIYF.

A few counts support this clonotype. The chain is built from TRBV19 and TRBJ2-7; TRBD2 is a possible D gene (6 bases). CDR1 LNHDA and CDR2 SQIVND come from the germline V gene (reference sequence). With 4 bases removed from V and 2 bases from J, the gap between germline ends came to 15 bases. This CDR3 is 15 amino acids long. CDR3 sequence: CASSKPGTATYEQYF. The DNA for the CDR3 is TGTGCCAGTAGTAAACCCGGGACTGCAACCTACGAGCAGTACTTC.

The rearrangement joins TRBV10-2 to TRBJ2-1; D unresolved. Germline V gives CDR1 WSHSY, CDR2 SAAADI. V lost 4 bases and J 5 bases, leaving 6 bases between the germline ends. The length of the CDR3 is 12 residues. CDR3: CASSAGDNEQFF. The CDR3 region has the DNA TGCGCCAGCAGTGCTGGAGACAATGAGCAGTTCTTC.

CDR3 region: CASSWTSGRHNEQFF. CDR3 nucleotide sequence: TGTGCCAGCAGTTGGACTAGCGGGAGACACAATGAGCAGTTCTTC. The J gene is TRBJ2-1, the V gene TRBV3-1; 13 nucleotides agree with TRBD2. The V segment lost 6 bases and the J segment 5 bases; nucleotides outside the gene matches: 4. Germline CDR1 LGHDT, CDR2 YNNKEL (reference sequence). This CDR3 region has 15 residues.

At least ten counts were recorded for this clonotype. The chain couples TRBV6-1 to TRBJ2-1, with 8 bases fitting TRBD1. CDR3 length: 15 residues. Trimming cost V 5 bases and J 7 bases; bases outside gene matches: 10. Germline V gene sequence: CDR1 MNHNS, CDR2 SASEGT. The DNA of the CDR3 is TGTGCCAGCAGTAAGGGACAGGTTTCTGGAAATGAGCAGTTCTTC. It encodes CASSKGQVSGNEQFF.

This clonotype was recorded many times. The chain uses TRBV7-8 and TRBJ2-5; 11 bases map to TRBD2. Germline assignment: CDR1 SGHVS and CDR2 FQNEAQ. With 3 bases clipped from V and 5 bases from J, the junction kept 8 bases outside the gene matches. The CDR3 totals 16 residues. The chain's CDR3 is CASSFTSGGLQETQYF. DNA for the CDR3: TGTGCCAGCAGCTTTACTAGCGGGGGCCTCCAGGAGACCCAGTACTTC.

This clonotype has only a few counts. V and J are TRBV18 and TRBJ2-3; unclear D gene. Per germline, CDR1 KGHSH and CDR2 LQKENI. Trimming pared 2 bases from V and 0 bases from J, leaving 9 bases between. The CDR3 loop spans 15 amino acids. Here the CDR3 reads CASSPSPDSTDTQYF. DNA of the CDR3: TGTGCCAGCTCACCAAGTCCGGACAGCACAGATACGCAGTATTTT.

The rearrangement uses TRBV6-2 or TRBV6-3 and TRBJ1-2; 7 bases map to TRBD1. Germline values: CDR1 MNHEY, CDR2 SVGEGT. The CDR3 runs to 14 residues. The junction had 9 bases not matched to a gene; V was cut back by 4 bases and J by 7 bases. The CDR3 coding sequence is TGTGCCAGCAGTTCCCAGGGGGGGAACGTTGGCTACACCTTC. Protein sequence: CASSSQGGNVGYTF.

CDR3: CASSLAGTPGEQYF. The CDR3 DNA reads as TGTGCCAGCAGCTTAGCCGGGACTCCAGGCGAGCAGTACTTC. The chain joins TRBV7-9 to TRBJ2-7, with TRBD2 as a possible D gene (6 bases). Germline V CDR1 and CDR2: SEHNR, FQNEAQ (reference sequence). The CDR3 is 14 amino acids. V shed 0 bases and J shed 6 bases, with 12 bases lying between them.

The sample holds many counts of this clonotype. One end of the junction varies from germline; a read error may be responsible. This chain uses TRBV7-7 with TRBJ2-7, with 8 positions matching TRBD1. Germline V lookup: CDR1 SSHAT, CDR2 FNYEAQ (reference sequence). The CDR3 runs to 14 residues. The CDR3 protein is CASSPTGETVEQYF. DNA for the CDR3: TGTGCTAGCAGCCCGACAGGGGAGACGGTCGAGCAGTACTTC.

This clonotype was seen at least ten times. CDR3 region: CSAREGGETQYF. The CDR3 DNA reads TGCAGTGCTAGAGAGGGGGGGGAGACCCAGTACTTC. The gene calls are TRBV20-1 and TRBJ2-5; TRBD2 agrees at 7 bases. The V segment lost 0 bases and the J segment 5 bases; nucleotides outside the gene matches: 0. The CDR3 has 12 amino acids. The germline V gene encodes CDR1 DFQATT and CDR2 SNEGSKA (reference sequence).

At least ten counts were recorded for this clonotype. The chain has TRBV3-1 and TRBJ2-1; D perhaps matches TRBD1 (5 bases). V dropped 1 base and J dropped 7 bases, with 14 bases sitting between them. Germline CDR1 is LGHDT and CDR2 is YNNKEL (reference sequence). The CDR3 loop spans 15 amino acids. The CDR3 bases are TGTGCCAGCAGCCAAGGAGGTGGGGCAGGGAATGAGCAGTTCTTC. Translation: CASSQGGGAGNEQFF.

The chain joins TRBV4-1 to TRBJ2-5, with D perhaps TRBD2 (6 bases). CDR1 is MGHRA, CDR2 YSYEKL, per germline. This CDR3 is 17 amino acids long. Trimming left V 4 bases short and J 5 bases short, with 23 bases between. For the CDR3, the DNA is TGCGCCAGCAGCCCCGGGCTCGACGGGGGTCGAGGCGAGACCCAGTACTTC. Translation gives CASSPGLDGGRGETQYF.

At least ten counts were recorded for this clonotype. CDR3 DNA sequence: TGTGCCAGCAGCCTACAGGGCACTGCCTCACCACAGCATTTT. This gives the protein CASSLQGTASPQHF. The genes are TRBV3-1 and TRBJ1-5; a weak D match, TRBD1 (6 bases). The CDR3 consists of 14 residues. Trimming removed 4 bases from V and 13 bases from J, with 20 bases in between. Germline V gives CDR1 LGHDT, CDR2 YNNKEL (reference sequence).

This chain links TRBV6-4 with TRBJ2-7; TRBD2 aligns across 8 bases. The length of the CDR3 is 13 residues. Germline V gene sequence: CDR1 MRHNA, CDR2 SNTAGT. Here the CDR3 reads CLGGGAKEDEQYF. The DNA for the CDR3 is TGTCTCGGGGGGGGCGCCAAAGAGGATGAGCAGTACTTC.

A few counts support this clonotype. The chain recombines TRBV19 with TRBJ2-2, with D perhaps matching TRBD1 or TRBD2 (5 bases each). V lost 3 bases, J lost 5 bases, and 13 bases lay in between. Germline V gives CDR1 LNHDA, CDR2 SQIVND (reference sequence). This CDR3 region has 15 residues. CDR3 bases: TGTGCCAGTAGTATTGAGGGGACCTGGACCGGGGAGCTGTTTTTT. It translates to CASSIEGTWTGELFF.

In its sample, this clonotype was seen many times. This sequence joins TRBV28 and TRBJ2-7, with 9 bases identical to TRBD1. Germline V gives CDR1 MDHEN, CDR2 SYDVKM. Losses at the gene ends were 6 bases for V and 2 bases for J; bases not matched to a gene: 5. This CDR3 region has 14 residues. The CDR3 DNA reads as TGTGCCAGCAGGAGGACAGGGGTAGCCTACGAGCAGTACTTC. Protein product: CASRRTGVAYEQYF.

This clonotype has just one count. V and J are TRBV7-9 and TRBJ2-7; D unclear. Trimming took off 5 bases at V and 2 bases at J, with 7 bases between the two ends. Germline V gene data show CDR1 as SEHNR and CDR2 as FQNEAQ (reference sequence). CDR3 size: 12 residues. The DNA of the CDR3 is TGTGCCAGCAGCCCTCGGACCTACGAGCAGTACTTC. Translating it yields CASSPRTYEQYF. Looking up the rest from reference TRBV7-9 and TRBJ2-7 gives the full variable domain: DTGVSQNPRHKITKRGQNVTFRCDPISEHNRLYWYRQTLGQGPEFLTYFQNEAQLEKSRLLSDRFSAERPKGSFSTLEIQRTEQGDSAMYLCASSPRTYEQYFGPGTRLTVT.

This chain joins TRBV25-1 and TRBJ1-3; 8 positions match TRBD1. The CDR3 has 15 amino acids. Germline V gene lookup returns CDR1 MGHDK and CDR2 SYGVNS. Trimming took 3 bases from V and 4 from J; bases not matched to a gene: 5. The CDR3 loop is CASSDIRTGGNTIYF. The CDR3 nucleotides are TGTGCCAGCAGTGATATTAGGACAGGGGGAAACACCATATATTTT.

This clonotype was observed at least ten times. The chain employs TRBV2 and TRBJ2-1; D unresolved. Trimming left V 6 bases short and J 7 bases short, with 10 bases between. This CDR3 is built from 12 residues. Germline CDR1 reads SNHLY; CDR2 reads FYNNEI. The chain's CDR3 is CASRAHGNEQFF. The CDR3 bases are TGTGCCAGCAGGGCCCACGGTAATGAGCAGTTCTTC.

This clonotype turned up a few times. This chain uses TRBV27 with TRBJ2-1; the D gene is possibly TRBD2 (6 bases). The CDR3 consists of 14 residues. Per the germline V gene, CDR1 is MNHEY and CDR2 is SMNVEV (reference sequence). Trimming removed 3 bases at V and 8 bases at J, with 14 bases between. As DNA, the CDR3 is TGTGCCAGCAGTTTGCCGGGAGTAGGTTATGAGCAGTTCTTC. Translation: CASSLPGVGYEQFF.